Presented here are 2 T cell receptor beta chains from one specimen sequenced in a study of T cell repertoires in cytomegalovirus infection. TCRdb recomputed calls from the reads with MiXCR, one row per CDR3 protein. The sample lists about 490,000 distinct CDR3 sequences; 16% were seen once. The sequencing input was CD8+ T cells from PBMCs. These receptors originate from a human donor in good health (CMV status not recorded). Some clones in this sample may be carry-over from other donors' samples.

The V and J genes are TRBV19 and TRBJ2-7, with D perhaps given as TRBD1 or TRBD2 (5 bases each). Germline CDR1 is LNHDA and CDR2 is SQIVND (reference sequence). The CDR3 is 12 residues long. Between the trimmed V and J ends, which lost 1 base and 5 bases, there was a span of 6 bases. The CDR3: CASSIGGNEQYF. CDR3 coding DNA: TGTGCCAGTAGTATAGGGGGGAACGAGCAGTACTTC.

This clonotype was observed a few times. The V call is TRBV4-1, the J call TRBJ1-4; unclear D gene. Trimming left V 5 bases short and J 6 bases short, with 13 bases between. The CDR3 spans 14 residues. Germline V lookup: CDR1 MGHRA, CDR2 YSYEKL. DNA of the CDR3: TGCGCCAGCAGCACCATGATCGGAGATGAAAAACTGTTTTTT. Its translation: CASSTMIGDEKLFF.